The rows below give T cell receptor beta chains drawn from one sample of a study of identifying expanded T cells in peripheral blood. Profiling relied on immunoSEQ multiplex PCR, and the TCRdb table lists in-frame clones only, not all of them. The table lists around 85,000 clones, roughly 90% of them singletons, with roughly 3.1% in the top ten. The sample taken for sequencing was blood. Receptors originate from a person aged 18 to 70 in good health. Both conserved end residues are part of each CDR3. The order of the fields is clone size, J gene, D gene, CDR3 length, V gene, CDR3 DNA, CDR3 protein. The D gene is left open where the match is weak. Expanded clones get a size class; other rows say once, few or many, or leave the size out.

clone size: NA; J gene: TRBJ2-5; D gene: NA; CDR3 length: 14; V gene: TRBV4-3; CDR3 DNA: TGCGCCAGCAGCCAAGAATGGGGTGCCAGAACCCAGTACTTC; CDR3 protein: CASSQEWGARTQYF
clone size: NA; J gene: TRBJ1-2; D gene: NA; CDR3 length: 15; V gene: TRBV6-5; CDR3 DNA: TGTGCCAGCAGTTACTTGAGGGGCCTGACATATGGCTACACCTTC; CDR3 protein: CASSYLRGLTYGYTF
clone size: NA; J gene: TRBJ1-2; D gene: NA; CDR3 length: 15; V gene: TRBV5-1; CDR3 DNA: TGCGCCAGCAGCTTGGGAGGGGACCCTATTTATGGCTACACCTTC; CDR3 protein: CASSLGGDPIYGYTF
clone size: once; J gene: TRBJ2-7; D gene: TRBD2; CDR3 length: 13; V gene: TRBV5-6; CDR3 DNA: TGTGCCAGCAGCACGGGACTAGCGGACGAGCAGTACTTC; CDR3 protein: CASSTGLADEQYF
clone size: NA; J gene: TRBJ2-3; D gene: NA; CDR3 length: 13; V gene: TRBV19; CDR3 DNA: TGTGCCAGTACAGACCAGTGGGGAGATACGCAGTATTTT; CDR3 protein: CASTDQWGDTQYF
clone size: NA; J gene: TRBJ1-1; D gene: NA; CDR3 length: 14; V gene: TRBV2; CDR3 DNA: TGTGCCAGCAAATCGGGACACCAGAACACTGAAGCTTTCTTT; CDR3 protein: CASKSGHQNTEAFF
clone size: few; J gene: TRBJ2-1; D gene: NA; CDR3 length: 11; V gene: TRBV28; CDR3 DNA: TGTGCCAGCAGTTTTCCGGATGAGCAGTTCTTC; CDR3 protein: CASSFPDEQFF
clone size: NA; J gene: TRBJ2-7; D gene: TRBD2; CDR3 length: 11; V gene: TRBV6-5; CDR3 DNA: TGTGCCAGCACAGCGGGGAACGAGCAGTACTTC; CDR3 protein: CASTAGNEQYF
clone size: NA; J gene: TRBJ2-5; D gene: TRBD2; CDR3 length: 15; V gene: TRBV4-3; CDR3 DNA: TGCGCCAGCAGCCAAGAGTCGGGAGCGGGAGGGACCCAGTACTTC; CDR3 protein: CASSQESGAGGTQYF
clone size: NA; J gene: TRBJ2-3; D gene: NA; CDR3 length: 16; V gene: TRBV5-1; CDR3 DNA: TGCGCCAGCAGCGGAACGCCAGGGGGACTGGGAGATACGCAGTATTTT; CDR3 protein: CASSGTPGGLGDTQYF
clone size: NA; J gene: TRBJ2-3; D gene: NA; CDR3 length: 14; V gene: TRBV5-1; CDR3 DNA: TGCGCCAGCAGCTTGGAAGGCCACACAGATACGCAGTATTTT; CDR3 protein: CASSLEGHTDTQYF
clone size: few; J gene: TRBJ1-2; D gene: NA; CDR3 length: 14; V gene: TRBV18; CDR3 DNA: TGTGCCAGCGCCCCACAGGGAGCTAACTATGGCTACACCTTC; CDR3 protein: CASAPQGANYGYTF
clone size: NA; J gene: TRBJ1-3; D gene: NA; CDR3 length: 16; V gene: TRBV6-6; CDR3 DNA: TGTGCCAGCAGTTGGAAGACGGGGCTATCTGGAAACACCATATATTTT; CDR3 protein: CASSWKTGLSGNTIYF
clone size: NA; J gene: TRBJ2-4; D gene: NA; CDR3 length: 15; V gene: TRBV4-1; CDR3 DNA: TGCGCCAGCAGCCAGATCGAGTTAGCCAAAAACATTCAGTACTTC; CDR3 protein: CASSQIELAKNIQYF
clone size: NA; J gene: TRBJ1-2; D gene: NA; CDR3 length: 14; V gene: TRBV7-9; CDR3 DNA: TGTGCCAGCAGCTTAGTGCAGGCGAACTATGGCTACACCTTC; CDR3 protein: CASSLVQANYGYTF
clone size: NA; J gene: TRBJ2-1; D gene: NA; CDR3 length: 13; V gene: TRBV6-5; CDR3 DNA: TGTGCCAGCAGTTTAAGCTCCTACAATGAGCAGTTCTTC; CDR3 protein: CASSLSSYNEQFF
clone size: NA; J gene: TRBJ1-2; D gene: TRBD1; CDR3 length: 15; V gene: TRBV7-2; CDR3 DNA: TGTGCCAGCAGCTCCTCAGGGGGCTCTACCTATGGCTACACCTTC; CDR3 protein: CASSSSGGSTYGYTF